This record covers a single T cell receptor beta chain. There are 16 residues in the CDR3. CDR1 and CDR2 (germline): SGHAT, FQNNGV. V gave up 0 bases and J gave up 0 bases, with 11 bases separating them. In the original processing: Cell counts per sample came from amplifying reference gene primers. Profiled with immunoSEQ multiplex PCR; TCRdb holds only in-frame clones, not every one. V, J and clone size derive from that table, while D and trimming were established from the DNA sequence. The table has around 64,000 clones, more than 80% seen once. The data stem from a study of blood T cell repertoires in COVID-19. On the study more broadly: Specimens from acute and convalescent COVID-19 originated in the United States, Italy and Spain. Sources were T cells, B-cell-depleted T cells, or PBMCs; the material itself was cDNA or gDNA.

Source material: peripheral blood. J is TRBJ1-2 and V is TRBV11-2, with D tentatively TRBD1 (5 bases). The clonotype comes from a man aged 25 to 40 with acute or convalescent COVID-19. The CDR3 coding sequence is TGTGCCAGCAGCTTAGATCCCCAGGGATCTAACTATGGCTACACCTTC. Translated, it gives CASSLDPQGSNYGYTF.